These 10 T cell receptor beta chains were all obtained from the same sample, sequenced in a study of blood T cell repertoires in COVID-19. Here immunoSEQ multiplex PCR was the method, and the copy in TCRdb shows in-frame clones only, minus some. The sample includes 80,000 or so clones, roughly 78% of them seen just once. Sequencing input: peripheral blood. The receptors come from a woman in her 70s with acute or convalescent COVID-19.

The rearrangement links TRBV5-1 to TRBJ2-7; tentative D call: TRBD2 (5 bases). This CDR3 spans 14 amino acids. Per the germline V gene, CDR1 is SGHRS and CDR2 is YFSETQ. Trimming took off 1 base at V and 4 bases at J, with 12 bases between the two ends. The CDR3 DNA reads TGCGCCAGCAGCTTGTCGGGGAATGATTACGAGCAGTACTTC. It codes for CASSLSGNDYEQYF. Combining the CDR3 with reference TRBV5-1 and TRBJ2-7 gives the whole variable domain KAGVTQTPRYLIKTRGQQVTLSCSPISGHRSVSWYQQTPGQGLQFLFEYFSETQRNKGNFPGRFSGRQFSNSRSEMNVSTLELGDSALYLCASSLSGNDYEQYFGPGTRLTVT.

The chain uses TRBV19 and TRBJ2-7; the match to TRBD2 covers 11 bases. The CDR3 loop spans 14 amino acids. Per germline, CDR1 LNHDA and CDR2 SQIVND (reference sequence). V trimming: 4 bases; J trimming: 2 bases; junction bases outside the gene matches: 1. The CDR3 region is CASSSSGGAYEQYF. Written as DNA, the CDR3 is TGTGCCAGTAGTAGTAGCGGGGGGGCCTACGAGCAGTACTTC.

The chain couples TRBV15 to TRBJ1-2; D is possibly TRBD1 (6 bases). Germline CDR1 is LNHNV and CDR2 is YYDKDF (reference sequence). Trimming took 3 bases from V and 4 from J, leaving 6 bases between them. The CDR3 has 12 residues. In nucleotides, the CDR3 is TGTGCCACCAGCAGGGACAGCTATGGCTACACCTTC. This codes for CATSRDSYGYTF. The variable domain in full, completed from reference TRBV15 and TRBJ1-2, reads DAMVIQNPRYQVTQFGKPVTLSCSQTLNHNVMYWYQQKSSQAPKLLFHYYDKDFNNEADTPDNFQSRRPNTSFCFLDIRSPGLGDTAMYLCATSRDSYGYTFGSGTRLTVV.

The rearrangement uses TRBV27 and TRBJ2-7; D gene unclear. Germline loops: CDR1 MNHEY, CDR2 SMNVEV (reference sequence). The CDR3 is 14 amino acids. The V and J ends lost 4 bases and 5 bases respectively, with 15 bases between them. CDR3 DNA: TGTGCCAGCAGTTCTAGGCATTCGTGGCACGAGCAGTACTTC. Translation gives CASSSRHSWHEQYF.

The chain recombines TRBV7-6 with TRBJ2-7; 8 nucleotides line up with TRBD1. With V trimmed by 2 bases and J by 3 bases, 15 bases remained unmatched. CDR3 length: 18 amino acids. Germline CDR1 SGHVS, CDR2 FNYEAQ. This chain's CDR3 is CASSLSLPQDRDYYEQYF. The CDR3 region has the DNA TGTGCCAGCAGCTTATCCCTACCCCAGGACAGGGATTACTACGAGCAGTACTTC.

CDR3 DNA: TGTGCCAGCAGCTCGGGGACAGGGGATTTCTACGAGCAGTACTTC. The encoded protein is CASSSGTGDFYEQYF. The genes are TRBV9 and TRBJ2-7; 10 nucleotides match TRBD1. V trimming: 4 bases; J trimming: 3 bases; junction bases outside the gene matches: 7. The CDR3 runs to 15 residues. CDR1 is SGDLS and CDR2 is YYNGEE in the germline V gene. Looking up the rest from reference TRBV9 and TRBJ2-7 gives the full variable domain: DSGVTQTPKHLITATGQRVTLRCSPRSGDLSVYWYQQSLDQGLQFLIQYYNGEERAKGNILERFSAQQFPDLHSELNLSSLELGDSALYFCASSSGTGDFYEQYFGPGTRLTVT.

The rearrangement links TRBV3-1 (or the pseudogene TRBV3-2) to TRBJ1-6; D perhaps matches TRBD1 (6 bases). Per germline, CDR1 LGHDT and CDR2 YNNKEL (reference sequence). The CDR3 covers 15 residues. V was trimmed by 4 bases and J by 4 bases, leaving 11 bases between them. The CDR3 is CASSLDRRYNSPLHF. CDR3 coding DNA: TGTGCCAGCAGCCTCGACAGGAGGTATAATTCACCCCTCCACTTT.

This clone has only a few counts. This chain joins TRBV25-1 and TRBJ1-2; D gene uncertain. Germline V lookup: CDR1 MGHDK, CDR2 SYGVNS. Trimming took 6 bases from V and 4 from J, leaving 12 bases between them. This CDR3 is built from 13 residues. The CDR3, as DNA: TGTGCCAGCAGGAGCGAGGATGTCTATGGCTACACCTTC. It encodes CASRSEDVYGYTF.

The chain joins TRBV18 to TRBJ1-3, with 12 bases identical to TRBD1. Germline loops: CDR1 KGHSH, CDR2 LQKENI. CDR3 length: 14 residues. Trimming took 6 bases from V and 7 from J; bases not matched to a gene: 4. The DNA for the CDR3 is TGTGCCAGCTCCCTGGGACAGGGGGCGAACACCATATATTTT. This translates into CASSLGQGANTIYF.

The CDR3 region has the DNA TGTGCCAGTAGCCGGACAGGGCAAACTGAAGCTTTCTTT. This codes for CASSRTGQTEAFF. The rearrangement uses TRBV19 and TRBJ1-1; 8 bases fit TRBD1. Germline V gene data show CDR1 as LNHDA and CDR2 as SQIVND (reference sequence). The J segment lost 5 bases and the V segment lost 6 bases, leaving 5 bases of the junction unmatched. The CDR3 has 13 residues.